The clone carrying this T cell receptor delta chain was observed a handful of times. Its antigen is as yet unknown. The entry originates in a study of Vδ1+ human thymocytes. Study conclusions and caveats: Thymic TRG and TRD repertoires appeared highly polyclonal. The authors advised highly purified populations and single-cell validation. Despite high sort purity, roughly 19% of thymic T cell receptor delta sequences were Vdelta2.

RNA was extracted from the cells and then reverse transcribed. Pooled V-gene forward primers with one constant-region reverse primer generated the CDR3 amplicons by multiplex PCR. TCRdb called clones from the multiplex PCR reads again using CATT. The sample has 50,000 to 60,000 delta-chain clones, around 16% seen once; the top ten hold about 0.4%. The sorted cells were CD3+ Vdelta1+ Vdelta2- thymocytes from alphabeta-depleted thymus. Germline V lookup: CDR1 TSWWSYY, CDR2 QGS. The ends lost 5 bases at V and 4 bases at J; junction bases unmatched: 39. The CDR3 is 26 residues long. Sequencing input: Vdelta1+ gamma-delta thymocytes from the thymus. Subset noted: FACS-sorted CD3+ TCRalphabeta- TCRVdelta1+ TCRVdelta2- thymocytes. The TCR comes from a girl under three years old who had congenital heart surgery. This sequence joins TRDV1 and TRDJ2; 8 bases are shared with TRDD3. CDR3 in DNA: TGTGCTCTTGGGACCCGACTTAGTCCCGCGGACCTGATGAATGGGGGATGGAGAACCCCGACAGCACAACTCTTCTTT. Encoded protein: CALGTRLSPADLMNGGWRTPTAQLFF.